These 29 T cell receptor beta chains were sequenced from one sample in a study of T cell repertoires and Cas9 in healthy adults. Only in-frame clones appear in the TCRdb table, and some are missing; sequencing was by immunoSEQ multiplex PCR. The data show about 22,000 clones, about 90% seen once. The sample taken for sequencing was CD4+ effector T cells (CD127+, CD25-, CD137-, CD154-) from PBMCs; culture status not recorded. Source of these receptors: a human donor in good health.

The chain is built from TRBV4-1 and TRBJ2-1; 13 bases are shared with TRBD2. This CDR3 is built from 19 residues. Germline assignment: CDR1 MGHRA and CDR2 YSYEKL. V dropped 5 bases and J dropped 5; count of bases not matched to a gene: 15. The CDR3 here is CASSTQALAGGPRHNEQFF. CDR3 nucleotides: TGCGCCAGCAGCACCCAGGCACTAGCGGGAGGGCCGAGGCACAATGAGCAGTTCTTC.

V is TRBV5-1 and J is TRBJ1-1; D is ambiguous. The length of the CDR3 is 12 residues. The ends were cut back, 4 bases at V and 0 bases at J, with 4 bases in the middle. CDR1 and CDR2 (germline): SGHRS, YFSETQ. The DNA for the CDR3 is TGCGCCAGCAGCGCTATGAACACTGAAGCTTTCTTT. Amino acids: CASSAMNTEAFF.

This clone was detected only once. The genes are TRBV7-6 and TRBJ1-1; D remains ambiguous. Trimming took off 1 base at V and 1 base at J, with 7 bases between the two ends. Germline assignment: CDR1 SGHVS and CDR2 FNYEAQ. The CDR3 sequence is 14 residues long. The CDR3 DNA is TGTGCCAGCAGCTTAGAGTCAGCGAACACTGAAGCTTTCTTT. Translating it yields CASSLESANTEAFF.

The CDR3 loop is CASRGLAHEKLFF. Written as DNA, the CDR3 is TGCGCCAGCAGGGGACTGGCCCATGAAAAACTGTTTTTT. The chain combines TRBV5-1 with TRBJ1-4, with D possibly being TRBD1 (5 bases). Trimming pared 5 bases from V and 6 bases from J, leaving 11 bases between. Germline V gene lookup returns CDR1 SGHRS and CDR2 YFSETQ. The CDR3 is 13 amino acids.

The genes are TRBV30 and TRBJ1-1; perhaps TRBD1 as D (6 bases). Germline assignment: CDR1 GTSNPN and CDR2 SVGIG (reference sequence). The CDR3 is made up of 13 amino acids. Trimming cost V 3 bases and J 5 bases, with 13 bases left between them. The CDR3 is CAWSGGGGTEAFF. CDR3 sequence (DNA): TGTGCCTGGAGCGGGGGCGGGGGGACTGAAGCTTTCTTT.

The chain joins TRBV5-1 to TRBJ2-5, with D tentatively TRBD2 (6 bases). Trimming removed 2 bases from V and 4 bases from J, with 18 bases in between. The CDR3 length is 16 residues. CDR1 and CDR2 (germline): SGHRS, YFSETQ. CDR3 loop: CASSFGGTGALETQYF. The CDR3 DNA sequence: TGCGCCAGCAGCTTCGGGGGTACCGGGGCGTTAGAGACCCAGTACTTC.

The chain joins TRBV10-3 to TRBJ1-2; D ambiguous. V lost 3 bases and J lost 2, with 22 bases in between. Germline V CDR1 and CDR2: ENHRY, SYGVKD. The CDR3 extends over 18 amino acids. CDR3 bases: TGTGCCATCAGTGACATTCTCGGAACGGCAGATAAGAACTATGGCTACACCTTC. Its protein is CAISDILGTADKNYGYTF.

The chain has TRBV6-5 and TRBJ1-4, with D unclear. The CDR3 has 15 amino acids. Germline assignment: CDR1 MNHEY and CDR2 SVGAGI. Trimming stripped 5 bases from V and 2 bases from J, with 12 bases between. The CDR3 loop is CASSAPGSTNEKLFF. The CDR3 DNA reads TGTGCCAGCAGTGCGCCCGGATCCACTAATGAAAAACTGTTTTTT.

The CDR3 spells CASSGMSYEQYF. The CDR3 DNA is TGTGCCAGCAGTGGGATGTCCTACGAGCAGTACTTC. The V and J genes are TRBV2 and TRBJ2-7, with no clear D. CDR1 is SNHLY and CDR2 is FYNNEI in the germline V gene. Trimming stripped 4 bases from V and 1 base from J, with 5 bases between. The CDR3 sequence is 12 residues long.

CDR3 sequence (DNA): TGTGCCAGCAGTTCCCCAGACAGGGGGGAGACCCAGTACTTC. Protein product: CASSSPDRGETQYF. The chain links TRBV6-1 to TRBJ2-5; 9 bases are shared with TRBD1. The V and J ends lost 5 bases and 5 bases, in that order; junction bases with no gene match: 6. This CDR3 has 14 amino acids. Germline loops: CDR1 MNHNS, CDR2 SASEGT.

Written as DNA, the CDR3 is TGTGCCAGCAGGGCAGGAGTAGTGGGCTCTGGGGCCAACGTCCTGACTTTC. Translation gives CASRAGVVGSGANVLTF. The gene calls are TRBV28 and TRBJ2-6; no clear D. CDR1 is MDHEN and CDR2 is SYDVKM in the germline V gene. This CDR3 has 17 amino acids. The V end was cut by 6 bases, the J end by 0 bases, with 15 bases between.

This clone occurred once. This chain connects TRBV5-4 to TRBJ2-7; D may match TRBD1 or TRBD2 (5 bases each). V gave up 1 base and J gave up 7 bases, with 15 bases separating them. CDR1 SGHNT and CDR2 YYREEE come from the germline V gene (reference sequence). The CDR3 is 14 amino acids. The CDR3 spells CASSLSQGPGEQYF. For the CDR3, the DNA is TGTGCCAGCAGCTTGTCGCAGGGACCGGGGGAGCAGTACTTC.

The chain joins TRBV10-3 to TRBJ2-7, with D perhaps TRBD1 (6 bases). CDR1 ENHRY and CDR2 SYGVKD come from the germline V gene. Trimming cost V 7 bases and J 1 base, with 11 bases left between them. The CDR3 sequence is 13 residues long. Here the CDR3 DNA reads TGTGCCATCAATTACAGGGATTCCTACGAGCAGTACTTC. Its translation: CAINYRDSYEQYF.

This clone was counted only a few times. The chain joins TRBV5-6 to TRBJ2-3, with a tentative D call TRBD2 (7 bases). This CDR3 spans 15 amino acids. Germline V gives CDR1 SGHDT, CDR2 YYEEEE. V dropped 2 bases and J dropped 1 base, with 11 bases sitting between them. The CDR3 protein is CASSLGGGRTDTQYF. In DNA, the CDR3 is TGTGCCAGCAGCTTAGGGGGAGGGCGCACAGATACGCAGTATTTT.

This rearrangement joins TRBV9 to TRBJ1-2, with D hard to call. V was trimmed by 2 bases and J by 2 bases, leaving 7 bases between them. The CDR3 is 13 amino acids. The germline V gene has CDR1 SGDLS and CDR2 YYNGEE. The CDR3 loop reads CASSVDGNYGYTF. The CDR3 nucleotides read TGTGCCAGCAGCGTGGACGGAAACTATGGCTACACCTTC.

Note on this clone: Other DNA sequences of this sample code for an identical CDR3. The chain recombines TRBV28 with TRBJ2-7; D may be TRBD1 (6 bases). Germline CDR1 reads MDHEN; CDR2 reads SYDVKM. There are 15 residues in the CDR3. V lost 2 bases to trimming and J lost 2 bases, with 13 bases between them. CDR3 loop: CASSLGQFYPYEQYF. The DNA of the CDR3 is TGTGCCAGCAGTTTAGGACAGTTTTATCCCTACGAGCAGTACTTC.

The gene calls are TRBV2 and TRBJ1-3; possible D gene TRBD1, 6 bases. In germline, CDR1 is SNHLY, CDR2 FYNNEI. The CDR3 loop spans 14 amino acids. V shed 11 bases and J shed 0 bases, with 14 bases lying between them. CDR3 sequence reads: CAGRGDNSGNTIYF. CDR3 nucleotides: TGTGCCGGACGGGGGGACAACTCTGGAAACACCATATATTTT.

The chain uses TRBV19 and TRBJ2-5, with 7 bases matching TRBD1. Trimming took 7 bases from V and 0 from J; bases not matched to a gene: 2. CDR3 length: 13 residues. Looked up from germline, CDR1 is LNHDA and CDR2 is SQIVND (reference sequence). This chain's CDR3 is CASNGTDQETQYF. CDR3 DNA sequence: TGTGCCAGTAACGGGACAGACCAAGAGACCCAGTACTTC.

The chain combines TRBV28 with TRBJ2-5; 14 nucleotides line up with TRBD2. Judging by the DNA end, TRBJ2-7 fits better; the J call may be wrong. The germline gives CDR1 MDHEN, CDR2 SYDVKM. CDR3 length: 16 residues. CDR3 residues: CASTGLAGGSTYEQYF. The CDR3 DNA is TGTGCCAGCACCGGACTAGCGGGAGGTTCCACCTACGAGCAGTACTTC.

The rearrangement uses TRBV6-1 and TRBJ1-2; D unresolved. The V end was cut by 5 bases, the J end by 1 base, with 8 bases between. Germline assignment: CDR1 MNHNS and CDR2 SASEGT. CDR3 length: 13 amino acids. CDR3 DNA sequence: TGTGCCAGCAGTCTGCTCGGTAACTATGGCTACACCTTC. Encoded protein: CASSLLGNYGYTF.

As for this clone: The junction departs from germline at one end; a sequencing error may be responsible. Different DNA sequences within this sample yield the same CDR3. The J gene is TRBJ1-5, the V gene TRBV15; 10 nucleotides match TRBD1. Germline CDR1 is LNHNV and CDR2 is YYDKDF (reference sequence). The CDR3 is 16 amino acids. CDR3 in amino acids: CATSREGDRGDQPQHF. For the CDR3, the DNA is TGTGCTACCAGCAGAGAAGGGGACAGGGGAGATCAGCCCCAGCATTTT.

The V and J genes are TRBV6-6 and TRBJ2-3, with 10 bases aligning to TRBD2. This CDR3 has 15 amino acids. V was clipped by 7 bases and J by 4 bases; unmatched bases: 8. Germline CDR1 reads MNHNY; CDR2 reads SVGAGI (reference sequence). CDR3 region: CASTGAGGRADTQYF. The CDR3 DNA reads TGTGCCAGCACCGGAGCGGGAGGGAGGGCAGATACGCAGTATTTT.

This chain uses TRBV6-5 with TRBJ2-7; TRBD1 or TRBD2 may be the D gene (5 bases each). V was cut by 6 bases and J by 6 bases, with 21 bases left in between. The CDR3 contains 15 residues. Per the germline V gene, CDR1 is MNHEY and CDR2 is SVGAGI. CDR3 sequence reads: CASSLGTERSGEQYF. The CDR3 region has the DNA TGTGCCAGCAGCCTCGGGACCGAACGATCCGGCGAGCAGTACTTC.

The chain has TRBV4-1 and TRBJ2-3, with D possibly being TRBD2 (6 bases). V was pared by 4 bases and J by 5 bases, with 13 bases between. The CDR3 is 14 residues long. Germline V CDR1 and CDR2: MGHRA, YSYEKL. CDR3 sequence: CASSPGLRGDTQYF. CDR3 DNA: TGCGCCAGCAGCCCGGGACTTCGCGGAGATACGCAGTATTTT.

The CDR3 DNA reads TGCGCCAGCAGCTCCCTGGTCCAAGAGACCCAGTACTTC. It is translated as CASSSLVQETQYF. V is TRBV5-1 and J is TRBJ2-5; no reliable D call. CDR3 length: 13 residues. V was trimmed by 3 bases and J by 1 base, leaving 7 bases between them. Per germline, CDR1 SGHRS and CDR2 YFSETQ.

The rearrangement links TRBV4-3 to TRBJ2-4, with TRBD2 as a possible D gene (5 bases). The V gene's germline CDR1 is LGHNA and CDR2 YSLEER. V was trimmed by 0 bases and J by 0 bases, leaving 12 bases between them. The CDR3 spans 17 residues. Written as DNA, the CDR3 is TGCGCCAGCAGCCAAGATTCGGGGATGAGAGCCAAAAACATTCAGTACTTC. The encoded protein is CASSQDSGMRAKNIQYF.

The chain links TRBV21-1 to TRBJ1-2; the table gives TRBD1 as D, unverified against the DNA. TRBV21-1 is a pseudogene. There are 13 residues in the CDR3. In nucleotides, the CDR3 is TGTGCCAGCAGCACCGCGACAGGGGGTGGCTACACCTTC. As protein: CASSTATGGGYTF.

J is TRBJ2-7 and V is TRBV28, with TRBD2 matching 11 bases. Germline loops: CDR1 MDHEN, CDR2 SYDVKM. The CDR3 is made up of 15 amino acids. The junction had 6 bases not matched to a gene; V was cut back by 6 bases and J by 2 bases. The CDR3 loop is CASSLTSGDTYEQYF. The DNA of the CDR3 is TGTGCCAGCAGCCTGACTAGCGGGGATACCTACGAGCAGTACTTC.

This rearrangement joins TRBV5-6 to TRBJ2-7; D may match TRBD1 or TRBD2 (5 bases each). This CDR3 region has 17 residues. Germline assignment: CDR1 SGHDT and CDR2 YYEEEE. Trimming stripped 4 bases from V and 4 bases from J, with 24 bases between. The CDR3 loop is CASSGSRGALSWYEQYF. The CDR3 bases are TGTGCCAGCAGCGGGAGTAGAGGGGCTCTTTCATGGTACGAGCAGTACTTC.